The sample holds many counts of the clone carrying this T cell receptor beta chain. Its antigen is as yet unknown. The data originate from a study of regulatory T cells in long-lasting Graves disease. Study-wide findings and caveats: Lower TCR diversity characterized persistent Graves' patients relative to newly diagnosed patients.

From germline, CDR1 is DFQATT and CDR2 SNEGSKA (reference sequence). The CDR3 sequence is 11 residues long. Trimming pared 5 bases from V and 2 bases from J, leaving 6 bases between. According to the study, TCR beta libraries were built with iRepertoire HTBI primers and CDR3-region Arm-PCR. TCRdb independently ran MiXCR on the multiplex PCR reads; one entry per CDR3 protein. The profile shows around 250,000 distinct CDR3 sequences, around 19% of them singletons. As to time point: newly diagnosed GD, antithyroid drugs for less than 3 months. Isolated PBMC RNA provided the starting material for the TCR library. The same data also contributed to another study, on T cells in Graves' hyperthyroidism and ophthalmopathy.

The receptor's source is a woman between 25 and 40 years old with Graves disease. V gene TRBV20-1 combines with J gene TRBJ2-5; D could derive from TRBD1 or TRBD2 (5 bases each). Sequenced material: peripheral blood mononuclear cells (PBMCs), taken at new diagnosis, from a patient treated with antithyroid drugs. CDR3 sequence: CSAGGQETQYF. The CDR3 region has the DNA TGCAGTGCTGGGGGTCAAGAGACCCAGTACTTC.